This T cell receptor (beta chain) was identified during a study of shared clonotypes between healthy human individuals. CDR3 length: 15 residues. Germline V gives CDR1 SGHAT, CDR2 FQNNGV. Losses at the gene ends were 4 bases for V and 0 bases for J; bases not matched to a gene: 6. Sequencing was performed with immunoSEQ multiplex PCR; in TCRdb, only in-frame clones are kept and a portion is missing. The sample holds hundreds of thousands of clones, 80% to 95% seen once. Naivety among CD8 cells was defined by CD45RO negativity and positive CCR7 selection, thereby excluding terminally differentiated effector memory CD45RA+ cells. Donors comprised healthy HIV-negative adults lacking recent acute infections or vaccinations.

The chain recombines TRBV11-2 with TRBJ2-7, with TRBD1 identical over 7 bases. Sequenced input: naive CD8+ T cells sorted from blood. This TCR came from a man aged 25 to 40 in good health. CDR3: CASSSDWDSSYEQYF. CDR3 DNA: TGTGCCAGCAGCTCCGATTGGGACAGCTCCTACGAGCAGTACTTC.